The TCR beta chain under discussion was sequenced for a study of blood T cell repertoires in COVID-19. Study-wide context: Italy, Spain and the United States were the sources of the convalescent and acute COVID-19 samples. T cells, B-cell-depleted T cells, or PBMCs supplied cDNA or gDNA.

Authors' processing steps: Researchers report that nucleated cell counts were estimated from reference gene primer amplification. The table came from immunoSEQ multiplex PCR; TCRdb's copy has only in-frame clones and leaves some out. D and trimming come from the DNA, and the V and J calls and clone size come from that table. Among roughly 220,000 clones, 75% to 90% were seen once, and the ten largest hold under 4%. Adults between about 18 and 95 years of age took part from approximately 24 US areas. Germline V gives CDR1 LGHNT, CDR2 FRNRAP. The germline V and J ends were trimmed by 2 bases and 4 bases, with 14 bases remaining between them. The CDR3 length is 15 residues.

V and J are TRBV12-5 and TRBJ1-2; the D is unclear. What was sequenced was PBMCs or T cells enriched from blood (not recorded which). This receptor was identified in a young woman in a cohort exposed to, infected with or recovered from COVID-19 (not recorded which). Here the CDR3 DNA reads TGTGCTAGTGGTTTGCCGCCGAGGATTAGCTATGGCTACACCTTC. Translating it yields CASGLPPRISYGYTF.